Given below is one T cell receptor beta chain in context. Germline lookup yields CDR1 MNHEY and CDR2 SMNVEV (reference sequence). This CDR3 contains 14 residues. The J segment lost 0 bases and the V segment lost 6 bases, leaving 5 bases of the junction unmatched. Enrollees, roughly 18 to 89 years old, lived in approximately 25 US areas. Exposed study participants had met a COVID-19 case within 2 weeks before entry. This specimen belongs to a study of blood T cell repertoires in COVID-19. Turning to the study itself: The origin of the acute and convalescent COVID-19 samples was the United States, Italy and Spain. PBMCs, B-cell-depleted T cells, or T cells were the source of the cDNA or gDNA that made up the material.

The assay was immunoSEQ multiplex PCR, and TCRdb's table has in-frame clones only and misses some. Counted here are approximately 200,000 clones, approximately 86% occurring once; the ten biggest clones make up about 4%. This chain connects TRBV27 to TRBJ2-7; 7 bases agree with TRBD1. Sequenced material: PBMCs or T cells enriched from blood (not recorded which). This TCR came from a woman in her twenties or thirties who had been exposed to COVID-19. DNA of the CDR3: TGTGCCAGCAGCCTGGACAGGAGCTCCTACGAGCAGTACTTC. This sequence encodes CASSLDRSSYEQYF.